The clone carrying this T cell receptor (beta chain) was seen a handful of times. The CDR3 is 12 amino acids. In germline, CDR1 is SGHVS, CDR2 FNYEAQ. V lost 3 bases and J lost 4, with 6 bases in between. Data came from immunoSEQ multiplex PCR; TCRdb stores just in-frame clones and leaves some out. Among about 47,000 clones, about 86% were seen once, and the ten largest hold approximately 1.7%. These data originate in a study of OX40 agonist ivuxolimab in advanced cancers. Sequenced here: CD4+ or CD8+ T cells sorted from blood, sampled in a trial of the OX40 agonist ivuxolimab. The TCR comes from an adult with an advanced solid tumor such as melanoma, head and neck, liver or kidney cancer. The chain links TRBV7-6 to TRBJ2-5, with D hard to call. The DNA of the CDR3 is TGTGCCAGCAGCTTGCCGGGAGAGACCCAGTACTTC. Translated, it gives CASSLPGETQYF.